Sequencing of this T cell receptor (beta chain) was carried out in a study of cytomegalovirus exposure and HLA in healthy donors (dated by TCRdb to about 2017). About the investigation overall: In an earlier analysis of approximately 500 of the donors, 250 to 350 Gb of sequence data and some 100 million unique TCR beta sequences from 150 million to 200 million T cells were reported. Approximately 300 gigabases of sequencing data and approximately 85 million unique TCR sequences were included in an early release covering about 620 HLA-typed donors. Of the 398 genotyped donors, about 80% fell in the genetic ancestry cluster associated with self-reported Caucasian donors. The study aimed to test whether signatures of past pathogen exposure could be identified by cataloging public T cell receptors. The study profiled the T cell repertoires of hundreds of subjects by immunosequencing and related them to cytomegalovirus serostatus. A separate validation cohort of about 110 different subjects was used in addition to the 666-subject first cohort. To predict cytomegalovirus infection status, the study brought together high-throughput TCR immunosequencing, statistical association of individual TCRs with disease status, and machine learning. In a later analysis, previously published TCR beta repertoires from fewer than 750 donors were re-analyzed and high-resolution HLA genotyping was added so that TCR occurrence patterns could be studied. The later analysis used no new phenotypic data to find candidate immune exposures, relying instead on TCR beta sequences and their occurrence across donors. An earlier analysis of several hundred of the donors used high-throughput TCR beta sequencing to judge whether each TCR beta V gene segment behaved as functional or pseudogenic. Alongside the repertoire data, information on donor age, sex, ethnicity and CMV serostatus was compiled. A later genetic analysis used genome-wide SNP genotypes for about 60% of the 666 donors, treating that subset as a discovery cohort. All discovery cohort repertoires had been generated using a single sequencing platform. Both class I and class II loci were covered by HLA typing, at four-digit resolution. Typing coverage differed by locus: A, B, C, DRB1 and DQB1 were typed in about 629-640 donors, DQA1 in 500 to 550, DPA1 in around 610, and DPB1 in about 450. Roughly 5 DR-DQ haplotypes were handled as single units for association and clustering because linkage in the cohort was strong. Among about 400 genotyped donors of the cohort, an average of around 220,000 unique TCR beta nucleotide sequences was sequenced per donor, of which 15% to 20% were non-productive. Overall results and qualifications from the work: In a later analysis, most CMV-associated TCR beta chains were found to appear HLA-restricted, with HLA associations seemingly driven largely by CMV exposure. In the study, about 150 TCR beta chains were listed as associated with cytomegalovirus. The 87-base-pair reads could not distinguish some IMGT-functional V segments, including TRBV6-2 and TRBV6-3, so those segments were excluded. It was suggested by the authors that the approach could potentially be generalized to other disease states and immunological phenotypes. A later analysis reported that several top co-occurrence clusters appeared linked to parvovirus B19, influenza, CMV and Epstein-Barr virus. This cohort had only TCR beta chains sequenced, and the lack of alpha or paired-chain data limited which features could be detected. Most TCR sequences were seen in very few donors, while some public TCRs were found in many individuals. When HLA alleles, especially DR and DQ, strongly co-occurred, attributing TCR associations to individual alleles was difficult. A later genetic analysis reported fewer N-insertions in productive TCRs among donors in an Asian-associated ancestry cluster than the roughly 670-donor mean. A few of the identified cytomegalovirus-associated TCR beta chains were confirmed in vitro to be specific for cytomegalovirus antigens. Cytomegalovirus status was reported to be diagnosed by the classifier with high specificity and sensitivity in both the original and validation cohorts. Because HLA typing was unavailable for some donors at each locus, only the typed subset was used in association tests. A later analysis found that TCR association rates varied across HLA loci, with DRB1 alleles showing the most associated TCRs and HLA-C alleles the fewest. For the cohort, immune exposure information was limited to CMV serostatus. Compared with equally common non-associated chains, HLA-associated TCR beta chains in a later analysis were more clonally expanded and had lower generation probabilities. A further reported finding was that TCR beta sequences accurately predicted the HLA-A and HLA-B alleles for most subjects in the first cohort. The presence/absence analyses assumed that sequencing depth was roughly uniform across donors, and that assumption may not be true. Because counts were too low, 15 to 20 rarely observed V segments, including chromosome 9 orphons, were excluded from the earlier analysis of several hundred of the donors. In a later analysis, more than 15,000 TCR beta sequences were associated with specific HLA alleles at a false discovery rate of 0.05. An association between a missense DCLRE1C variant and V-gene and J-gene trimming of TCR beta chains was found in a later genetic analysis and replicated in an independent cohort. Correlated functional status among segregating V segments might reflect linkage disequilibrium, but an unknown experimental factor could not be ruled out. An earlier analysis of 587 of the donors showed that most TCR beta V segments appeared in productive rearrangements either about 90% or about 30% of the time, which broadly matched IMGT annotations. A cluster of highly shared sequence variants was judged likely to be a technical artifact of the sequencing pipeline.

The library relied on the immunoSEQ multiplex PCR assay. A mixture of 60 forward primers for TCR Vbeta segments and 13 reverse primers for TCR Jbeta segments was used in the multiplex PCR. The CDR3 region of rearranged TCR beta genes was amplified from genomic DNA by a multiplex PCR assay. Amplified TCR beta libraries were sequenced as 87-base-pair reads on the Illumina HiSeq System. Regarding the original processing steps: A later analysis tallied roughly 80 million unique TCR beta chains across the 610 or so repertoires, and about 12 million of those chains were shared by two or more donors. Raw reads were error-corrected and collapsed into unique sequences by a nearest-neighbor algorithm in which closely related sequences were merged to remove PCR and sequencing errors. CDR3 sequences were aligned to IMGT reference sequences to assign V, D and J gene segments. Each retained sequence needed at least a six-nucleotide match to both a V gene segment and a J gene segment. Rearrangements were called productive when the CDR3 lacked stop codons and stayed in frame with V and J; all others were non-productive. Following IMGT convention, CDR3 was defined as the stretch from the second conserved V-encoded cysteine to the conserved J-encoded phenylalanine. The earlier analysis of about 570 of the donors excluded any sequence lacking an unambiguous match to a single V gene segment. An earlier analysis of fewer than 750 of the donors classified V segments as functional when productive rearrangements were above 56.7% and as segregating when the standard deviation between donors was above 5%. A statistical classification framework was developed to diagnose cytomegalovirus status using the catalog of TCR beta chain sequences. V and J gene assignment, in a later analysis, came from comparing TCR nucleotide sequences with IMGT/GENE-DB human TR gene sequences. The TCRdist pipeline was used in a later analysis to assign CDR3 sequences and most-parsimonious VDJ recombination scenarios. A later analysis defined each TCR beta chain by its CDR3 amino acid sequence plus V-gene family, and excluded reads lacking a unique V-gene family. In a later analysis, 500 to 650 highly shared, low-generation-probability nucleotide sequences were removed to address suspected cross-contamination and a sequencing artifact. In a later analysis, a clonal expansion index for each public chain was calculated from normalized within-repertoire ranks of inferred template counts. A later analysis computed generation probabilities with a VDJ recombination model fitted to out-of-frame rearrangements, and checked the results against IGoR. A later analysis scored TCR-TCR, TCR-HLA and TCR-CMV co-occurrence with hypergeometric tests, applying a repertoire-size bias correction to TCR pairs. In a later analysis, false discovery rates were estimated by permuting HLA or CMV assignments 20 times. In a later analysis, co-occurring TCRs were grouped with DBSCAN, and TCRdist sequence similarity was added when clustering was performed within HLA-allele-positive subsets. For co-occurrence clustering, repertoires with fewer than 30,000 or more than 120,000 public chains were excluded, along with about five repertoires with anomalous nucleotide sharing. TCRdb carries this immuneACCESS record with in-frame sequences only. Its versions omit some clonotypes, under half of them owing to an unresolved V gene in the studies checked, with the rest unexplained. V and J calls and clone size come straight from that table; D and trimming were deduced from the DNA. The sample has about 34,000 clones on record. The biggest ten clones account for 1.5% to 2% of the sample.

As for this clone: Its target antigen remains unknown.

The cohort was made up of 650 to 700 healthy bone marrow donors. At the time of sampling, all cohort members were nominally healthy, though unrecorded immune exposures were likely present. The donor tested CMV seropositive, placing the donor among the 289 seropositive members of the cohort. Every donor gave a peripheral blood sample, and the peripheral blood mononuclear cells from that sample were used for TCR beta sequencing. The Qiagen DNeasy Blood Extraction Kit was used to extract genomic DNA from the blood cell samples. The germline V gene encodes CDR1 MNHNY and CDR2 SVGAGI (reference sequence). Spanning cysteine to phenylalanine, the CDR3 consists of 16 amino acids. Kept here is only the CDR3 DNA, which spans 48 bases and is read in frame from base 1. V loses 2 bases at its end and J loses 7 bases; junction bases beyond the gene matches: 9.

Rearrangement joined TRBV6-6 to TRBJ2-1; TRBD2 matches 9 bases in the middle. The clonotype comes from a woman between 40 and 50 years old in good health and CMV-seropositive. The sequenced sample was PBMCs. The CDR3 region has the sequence CASSYPLAGGGNEQFF. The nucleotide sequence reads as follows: TGTGCCAGCAGTTACCCCTTGGCGGGGGGGGGTAATGAGCAGTTCTTC.